The TCR beta chain described here comes from a study of radiation and T cells in renal cell carcinoma. Study in general: Nephrectomy followed 15 Gy stereotactic body radiation by 4 weeks. Study observations and caveats: No pretreatment tumor biopsies were available for baseline clonotypes. In blood, top tumor clones expanded by 2 weeks, shrinking by 4.

Using immunoSEQ multiplex PCR, the repertoire was profiled, and TCRdb retains in-frame clones only, with some absent. The sample consists of 20,000 to 30,000 clones, over 70% of them appearing once. Of note for this clone: Its antigen is undetermined.

The time point is: blood 2 weeks post-SBRT. Treatment here: 15 Gy SBRT to primary tumor, nephrectomy 4 weeks later. Radiation-treated patients gave blood at baseline, week 2 and week 4. With V trimmed by 4 bases and J by 0 bases, 11 bases remained unmatched. The V gene's germline CDR1 is SGDLS and CDR2 YYNGEE. This CDR3 contains 17 residues. V gene TRBV9 combines with J gene TRBJ1-2, with 8 bases lining up with TRBD1. The TCR was taken from a man between 60 and 75 years old with renal cell carcinoma. The sequenced sample was blood, obtained from a patient whose treatment included radiotherapy and nephrectomy. Written as DNA, the CDR3 is TGTGCCAGCAGCCCCCGACAGGGGCCGTACCCTAACTATGGCTACACCTTC. Translated: CASSPRQGPYPNYGYTF.